This T cell receptor beta chain was identified in a study of cytomegalovirus exposure and HLA in healthy donors. A remark on this clone: Its antigen is unidentified.

Primers for the PCR totalled 60 Vbeta and 13 Jbeta. Sequenced by immunoSEQ multiplex PCR; TCRdb stores in-frame clones only, minus some. This listing includes approximately 58,000 clones. CDR3 length: 14 amino acids. The ends lost 6 bases at V and 4 bases at J; junction bases unmatched: 8. Per the germline V gene, CDR1 is MDHEN and CDR2 is SYDVKM. Findings and caveats of the study: Testing in vitro showed three CMV-associated chains specific for CMV antigens.

This sequence was found in a woman aged 18-29 years in good health and CMV-seronegative. Sequenced material: PBMCs. The V gene is TRBV28, the J gene TRBJ2-7, with 8 nucleotides matching TRBD2. The CDR3 nucleotides are TGTGCCAGCAGCGTGATGCGGGGGGAGTACGAGCAGTACTTC. Protein sequence: CASSVMRGEYEQYF. The complete variable domain, with remaining parts taken from reference TRBV28 and TRBJ2-7, reads DVKVTQSSRYLVKRTGEKVFLECVQDMDHENMFWYRQDPGLGLRLIYFSYDVKMKEKGDIPEGYSVSREKKERFSLILESASTNQTSMYLCASSVMRGEYEQYFGPGTRLTVT.